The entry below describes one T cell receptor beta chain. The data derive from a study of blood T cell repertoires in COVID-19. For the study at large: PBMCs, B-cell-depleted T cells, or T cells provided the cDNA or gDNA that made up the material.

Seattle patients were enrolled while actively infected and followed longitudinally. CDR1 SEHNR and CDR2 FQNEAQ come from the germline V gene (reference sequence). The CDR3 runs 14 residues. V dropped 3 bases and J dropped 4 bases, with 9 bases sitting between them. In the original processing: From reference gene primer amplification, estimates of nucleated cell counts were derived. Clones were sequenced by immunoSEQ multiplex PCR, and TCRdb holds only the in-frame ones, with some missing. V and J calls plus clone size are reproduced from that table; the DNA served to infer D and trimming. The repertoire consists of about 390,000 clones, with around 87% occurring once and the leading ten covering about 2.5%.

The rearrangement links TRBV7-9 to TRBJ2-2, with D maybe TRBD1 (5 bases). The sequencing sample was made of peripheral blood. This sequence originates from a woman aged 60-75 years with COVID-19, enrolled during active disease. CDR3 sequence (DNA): TGTGCCAGCAGCTTCGCAGGGTTCACCGGGGAGCTGTTTTTT. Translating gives CASSFAGFTGELFF.